The rows below give T cell receptor beta chains drawn from one sample of a study of blood T cell repertoires in COVID-19. Clones were sequenced by immunoSEQ multiplex PCR, and TCRdb holds only the in-frame ones, with some missing. The sample includes 30,000 to 35,000 clones, 83% seen only once; the top ten take approximately 4%. The sample taken for sequencing was peripheral blood. The receptors shown here come from a man aged 45-65 years with acute or convalescent COVID-19. CDR3s include the opening cysteine and the closing phenylalanine or tryptophan. A row's size may be missing; if present it is once, few, many or a size class.

>TRBV28|TRBJ2-2|few
CASRTGSQTGELFF
>TRBV6-5|TRBJ2-7|-
CASRQGLYYEQYF
>TRBV25-1|TRBJ2-1|-
CASSDLTSNNEQFF
>TRBV29-1|TRBJ2-1|-
CSVEGLAGWYNEQFF
>TRBV7-7|TRBJ2-5|-
CASSPATGRQETQYF
>TRBV19|TRBJ1-3|-
CASSIMEGMAGNTIYF
>TRBV9|TRBJ2-1|-
CASSPGTSYEQFF
>TRBV5-1|TRBJ2-6|once
CASSGDSSPSGANVLTF
>TRBV5-1|TRBJ1-2|few
CASSFVQGYDLNYGYTF
>TRBV3-1/TRBV3-2|TRBJ1-1|-
CASSYRQGLNTEAFF
>TRBV14|TRBJ2-7|-
CASSQARNEQYF
>TRBV7-9|TRBJ2-7|-
CASSELSGSTYEQYF
>TRBV5-8|TRBJ2-3|-
CASSWLQASTDTQYF
>TRBV19|TRBJ1-1|-
CASMPPGHLNTEAFF
>TRBV30|TRBJ2-1|few
CAAMTGSSYNEQFF
>TRBV5-5|TRBJ1-3|-
CASSLGGYRGGGNTIYF
>TRBV7-6|TRBJ2-5|-
CASSLEVAGGGETQYF
>TRBV5-1|TRBJ1-3|-
CASSSTFQGGGGNTIYF
>TRBV5-1|TRBJ1-6|-
CASSLENRGGSPLHF
>TRBV5-1|TRBJ2-1|-
CASSRREGQVEQFF
>TRBV6-5|TRBJ1-1|-
CATTGQPNTEAFF
>TRBV2|TRBJ2-5|-
CARRTGGETQYF
>TRBV10-2|TRBJ1-1|-
CASSEAGTGFTEAFF
>TRBV18|TRBJ2-5|few
CASSRDGQETQYF
>TRBV24-1|TRBJ2-3|-
CATSDLQASTDTQYF
>TRBV12-3/TRBV12-4|TRBJ2-3|-
CAIRESGTDTQYF